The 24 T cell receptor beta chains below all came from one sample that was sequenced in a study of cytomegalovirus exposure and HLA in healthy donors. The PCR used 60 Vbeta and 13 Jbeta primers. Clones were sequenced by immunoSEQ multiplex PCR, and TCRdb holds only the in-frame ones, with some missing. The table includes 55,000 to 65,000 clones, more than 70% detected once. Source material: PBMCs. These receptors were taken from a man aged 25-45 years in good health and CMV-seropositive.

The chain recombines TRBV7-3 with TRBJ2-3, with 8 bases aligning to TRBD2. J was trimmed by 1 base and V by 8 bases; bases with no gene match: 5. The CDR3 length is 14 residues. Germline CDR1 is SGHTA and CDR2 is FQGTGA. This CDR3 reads CASAQTSGTDTQYF. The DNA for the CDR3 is TGTGCCAGCGCACAGACTAGCGGCACAGATACGCAGTATTTT.

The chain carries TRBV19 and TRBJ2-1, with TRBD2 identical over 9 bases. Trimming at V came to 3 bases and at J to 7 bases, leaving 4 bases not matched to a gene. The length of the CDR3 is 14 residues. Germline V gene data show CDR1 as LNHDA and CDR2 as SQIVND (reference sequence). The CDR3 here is CASSIGTSNNEQFF. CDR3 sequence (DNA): TGTGCCAGTAGTATCGGGACTAGCAATAATGAGCAGTTCTTC.

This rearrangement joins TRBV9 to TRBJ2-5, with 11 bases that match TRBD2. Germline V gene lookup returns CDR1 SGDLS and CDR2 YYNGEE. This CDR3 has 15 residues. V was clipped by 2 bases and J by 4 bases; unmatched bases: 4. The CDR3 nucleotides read TGTGCCAGCAGCGTGACTAGCGGGACAGTAGAGACCCAGTACTTC. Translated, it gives CASSVTSGTVETQYF.

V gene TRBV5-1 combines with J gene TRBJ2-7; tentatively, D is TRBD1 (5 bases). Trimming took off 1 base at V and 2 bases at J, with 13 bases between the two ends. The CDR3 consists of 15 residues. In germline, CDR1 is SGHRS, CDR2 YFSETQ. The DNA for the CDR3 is TGCGCCAGCAGCTTGAAGGCAACAGGCACCTACGAGCAGTACTTC. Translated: CASSLKATGTYEQYF.

CDR3 protein: CASSSTGELGELFF. Written as DNA, the CDR3 is TGTGCCAGCAGCTCGACAGGGGAGCTCGGGGAGCTGTTTTTT. V usage is TRBV5-5 and J usage is TRBJ2-2, with TRBD1 matching 8 bases. Trimming took 3 bases from V and 7 from J; bases not matched to a gene: 5. CDR3 size: 14 residues. CDR1 is SGHKS and CDR2 is YYEKEE in the germline V gene (reference sequence).

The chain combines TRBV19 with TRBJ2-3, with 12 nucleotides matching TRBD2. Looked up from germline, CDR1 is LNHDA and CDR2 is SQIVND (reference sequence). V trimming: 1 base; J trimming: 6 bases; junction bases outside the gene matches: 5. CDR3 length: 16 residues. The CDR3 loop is CASSIGLAGVRDTQYF. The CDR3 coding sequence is TGTGCCAGTAGTATAGGACTAGCGGGAGTTCGTGATACGCAGTATTTT.

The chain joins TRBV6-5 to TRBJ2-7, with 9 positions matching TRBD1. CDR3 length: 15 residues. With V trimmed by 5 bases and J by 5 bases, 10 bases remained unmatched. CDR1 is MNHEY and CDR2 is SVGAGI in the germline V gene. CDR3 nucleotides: TGTGCCAGCAGTCGAATCCGGGACAGGGAGGACGAGCAGTACTTC. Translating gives CASSRIRDREDEQYF.

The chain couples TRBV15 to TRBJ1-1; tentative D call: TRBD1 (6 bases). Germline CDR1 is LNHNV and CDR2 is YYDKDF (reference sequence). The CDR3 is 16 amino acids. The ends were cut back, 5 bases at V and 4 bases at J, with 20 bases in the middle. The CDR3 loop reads CATSSSGGGLGTEAFF. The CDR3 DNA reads TGTGCCACCAGCTCCTCTGGGGGGGGCTTAGGCACTGAAGCTTTCTTT.

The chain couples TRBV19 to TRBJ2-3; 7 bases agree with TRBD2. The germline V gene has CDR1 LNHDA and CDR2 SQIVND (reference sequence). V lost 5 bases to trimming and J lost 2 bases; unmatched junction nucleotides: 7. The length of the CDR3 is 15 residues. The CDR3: CASSSQAGITDTQYF. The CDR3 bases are TGTGCCAGTAGTTCCCAAGCGGGGATCACAGATACGCAGTATTTT.

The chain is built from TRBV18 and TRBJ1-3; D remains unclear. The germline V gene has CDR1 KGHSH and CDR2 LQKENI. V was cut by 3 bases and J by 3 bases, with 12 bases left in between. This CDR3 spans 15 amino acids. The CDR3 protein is CASSPRRGDGNTIYF. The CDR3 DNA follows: TGTGCCAGCTCACCGAGGCGGGGTGATGGAAACACCATATATTTT.

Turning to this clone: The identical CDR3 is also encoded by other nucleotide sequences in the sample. The CDR3 here is CASSVASGSYEQYF. The CDR3 DNA sequence: TGTGCCAGCAGCGTAGCCAGCGGATCCTACGAGCAGTACTTC. This rearrangement joins TRBV9 to TRBJ2-7, with TRBD2 as a possible D gene (5 bases). The germline gives CDR1 SGDLS, CDR2 YYNGEE. The V gene lost 0 bases and the J gene lost 1 base, with 8 bases spanning the gap. This CDR3 comprises 14 residues.

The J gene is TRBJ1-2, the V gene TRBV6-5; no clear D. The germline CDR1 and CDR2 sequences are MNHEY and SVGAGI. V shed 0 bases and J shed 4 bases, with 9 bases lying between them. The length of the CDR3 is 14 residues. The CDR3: CASSYSPAFYGYTF. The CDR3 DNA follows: TGTGCCAGCAGTTACTCTCCCGCGTTCTATGGCTACACCTTC.

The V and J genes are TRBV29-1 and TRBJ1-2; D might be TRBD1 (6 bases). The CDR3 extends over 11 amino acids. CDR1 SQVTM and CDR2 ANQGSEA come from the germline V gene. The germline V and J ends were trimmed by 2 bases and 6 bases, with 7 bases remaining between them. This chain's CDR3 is CSVEYRDGYTF. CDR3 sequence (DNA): TGCAGCGTTGAATACAGGGATGGCTACACCTTC.

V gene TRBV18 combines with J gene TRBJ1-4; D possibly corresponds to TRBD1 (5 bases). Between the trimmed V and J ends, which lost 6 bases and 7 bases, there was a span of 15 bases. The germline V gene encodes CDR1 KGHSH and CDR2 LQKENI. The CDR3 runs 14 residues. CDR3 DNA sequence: TGTGCCAGCTCTTACCGGGACGGGAGTGAAAAACTGTTTTTT. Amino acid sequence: CASSYRDGSEKLFF.

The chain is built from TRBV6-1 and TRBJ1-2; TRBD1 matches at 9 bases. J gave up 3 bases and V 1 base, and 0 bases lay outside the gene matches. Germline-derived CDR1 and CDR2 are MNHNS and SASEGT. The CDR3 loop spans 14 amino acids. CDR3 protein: CASSEGDRDYGYTF. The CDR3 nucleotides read TGTGCCAGCAGTGAAGGGGACAGGGACTATGGCTACACCTTC.

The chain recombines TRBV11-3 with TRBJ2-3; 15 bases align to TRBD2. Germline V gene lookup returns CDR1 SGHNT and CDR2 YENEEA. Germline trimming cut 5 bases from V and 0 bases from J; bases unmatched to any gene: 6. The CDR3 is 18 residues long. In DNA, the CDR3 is TGTGCCAGCAGCCGATTCGGGACTAGCGGGGGGAGCACAGATACGCAGTATTTT. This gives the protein CASSRFGTSGGSTDTQYF.

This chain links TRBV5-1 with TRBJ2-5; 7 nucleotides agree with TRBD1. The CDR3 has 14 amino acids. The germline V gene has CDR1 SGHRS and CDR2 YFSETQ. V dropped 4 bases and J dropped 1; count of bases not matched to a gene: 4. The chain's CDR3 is CASSVTGIQETQYF. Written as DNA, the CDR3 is TGCGCCAGCAGCGTGACAGGGATCCAAGAGACCCAGTACTTC.

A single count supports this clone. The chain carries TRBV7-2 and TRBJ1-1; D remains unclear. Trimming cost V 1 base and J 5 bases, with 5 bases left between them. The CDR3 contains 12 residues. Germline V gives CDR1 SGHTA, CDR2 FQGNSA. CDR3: CASSLVATEAFF. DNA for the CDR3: TGTGCCAGCAGCTTAGTGGCAACTGAAGCTTTCTTT.

The CDR3 sequence is CASSQSWGVYEQYF. In DNA, the CDR3 is TGCGCCAGCAGTCAATCTTGGGGAGTCTACGAGCAGTACTTC. The V and J genes are TRBV23-1 and TRBJ2-5, with a tentative D call TRBD2 (5 bases). The end of the DNA is better explained by TRBJ2-7, so the J call may be wrong. TRBV23-1 falls under the ORF class, with uncertain function. The CDR3 spans 14 residues.

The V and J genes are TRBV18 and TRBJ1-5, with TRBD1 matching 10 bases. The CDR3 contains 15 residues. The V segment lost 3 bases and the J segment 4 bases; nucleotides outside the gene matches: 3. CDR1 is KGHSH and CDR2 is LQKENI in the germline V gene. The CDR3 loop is CASSPDRGLNQPQHF. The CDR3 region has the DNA TGTGCCAGCTCACCCGACAGGGGGCTGAATCAGCCCCAGCATTTT.

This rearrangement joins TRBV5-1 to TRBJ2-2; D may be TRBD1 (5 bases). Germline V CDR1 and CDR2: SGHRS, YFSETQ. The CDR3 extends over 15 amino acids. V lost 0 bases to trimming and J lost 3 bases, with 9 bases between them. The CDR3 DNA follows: TGCGCCAGCAGCTTGGGGGGCGGAGACACCGGGGAGCTGTTTTTT. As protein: CASSLGGGDTGELFF.

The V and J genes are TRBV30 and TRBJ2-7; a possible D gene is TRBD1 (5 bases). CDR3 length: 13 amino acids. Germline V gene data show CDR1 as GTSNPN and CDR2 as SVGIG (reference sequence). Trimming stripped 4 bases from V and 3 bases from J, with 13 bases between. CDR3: CAWTLGVFYEQYF. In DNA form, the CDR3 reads TGTGCCTGGACCCTAGGGGTGTTCTACGAGCAGTACTTC.

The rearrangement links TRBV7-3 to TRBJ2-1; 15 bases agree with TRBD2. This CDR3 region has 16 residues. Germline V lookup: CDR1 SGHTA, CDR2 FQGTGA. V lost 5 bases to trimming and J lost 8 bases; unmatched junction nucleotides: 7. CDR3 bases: TGTGCCAGCAGCGTCGGGACTAGCGGGAGGTTCGATGAGCAGTTCTTC. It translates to CASSVGTSGRFDEQFF.

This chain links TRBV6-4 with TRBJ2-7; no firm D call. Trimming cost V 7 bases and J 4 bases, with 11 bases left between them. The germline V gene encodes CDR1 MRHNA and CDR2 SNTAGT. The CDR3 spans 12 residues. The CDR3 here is CASNPPGYEQYF. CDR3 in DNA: TGTGCCAGCAACCCCCCAGGATACGAGCAGTACTTC.